The T cell receptor (beta chain) described here comes from a study of monozygotic twins with inflammatory bowel disease. Sampling involved one blood draw (under 2.7 ml) for every donor. Whole-study findings and limits: IBD patients carried less diverse TCRbeta repertoires (inverse Simpson) than healthy co-twins.

Total RNA amounting to 3,000 to 4,500 ng went into each TCR library. TCRdb derives one entry per CDR3 protein from the 5' RACE reads, leaving out DNA. This repertoire includes fewer than 550,000 distinct CDR3 sequences. Points on this clonotype: Its antigen is unknown.

This clonotype was sampled from a human donor with ulcerative colitis or Crohn's disease, or a healthy co-twin of an affected twin (not recorded which). The sample comprised blood.

CDR3 sequence: CASRPGTGIHEQYF. The chain has TRBV5-1 and TRBJ2-7; TCRdb outputs TRBD1, but without DNA this stays unchecked. Germline values: CDR1 SGHRS, CDR2 YFSETQ. This CDR3 spans 14 amino acids.